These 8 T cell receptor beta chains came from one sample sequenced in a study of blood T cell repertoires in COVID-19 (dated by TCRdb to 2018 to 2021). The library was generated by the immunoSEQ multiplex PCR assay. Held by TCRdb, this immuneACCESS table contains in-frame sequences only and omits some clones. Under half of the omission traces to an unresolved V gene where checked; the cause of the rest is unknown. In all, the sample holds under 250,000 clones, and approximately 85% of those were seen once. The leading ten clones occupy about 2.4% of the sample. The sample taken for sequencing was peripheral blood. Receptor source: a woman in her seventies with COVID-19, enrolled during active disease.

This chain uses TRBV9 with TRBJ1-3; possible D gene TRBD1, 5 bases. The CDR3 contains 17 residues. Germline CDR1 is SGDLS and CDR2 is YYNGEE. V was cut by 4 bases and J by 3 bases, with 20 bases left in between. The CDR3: CASSPDLGEPGGNTIYF. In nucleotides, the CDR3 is TGTGCCAGCAGCCCAGATCTAGGGGAACCGGGTGGAAACACCATATATTTT.

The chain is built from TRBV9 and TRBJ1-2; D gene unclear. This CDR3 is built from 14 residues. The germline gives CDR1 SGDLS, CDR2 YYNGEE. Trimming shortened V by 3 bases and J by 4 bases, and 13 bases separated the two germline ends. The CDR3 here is CASSALIVGYGYTF. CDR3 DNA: TGTGCCAGCAGCGCCCTTATCGTCGGCTATGGCTACACCTTC.

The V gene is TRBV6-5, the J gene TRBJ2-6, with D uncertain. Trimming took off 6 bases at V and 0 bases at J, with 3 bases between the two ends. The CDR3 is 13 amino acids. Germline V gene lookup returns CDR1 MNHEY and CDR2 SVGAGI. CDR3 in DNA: TGTGCCAGCAGCGTCTCTGGGGCCAACGTCCTGACTTTC. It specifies CASSVSGANVLTF.

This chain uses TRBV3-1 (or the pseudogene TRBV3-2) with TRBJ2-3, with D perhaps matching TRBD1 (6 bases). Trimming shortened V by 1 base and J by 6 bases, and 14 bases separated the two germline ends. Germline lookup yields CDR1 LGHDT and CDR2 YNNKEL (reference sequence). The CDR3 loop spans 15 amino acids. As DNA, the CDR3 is TGTGCCAGCAGCCAAGCGGGACACCCGGCGGATACGCAGTATTTT. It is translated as CASSQAGHPADTQYF.

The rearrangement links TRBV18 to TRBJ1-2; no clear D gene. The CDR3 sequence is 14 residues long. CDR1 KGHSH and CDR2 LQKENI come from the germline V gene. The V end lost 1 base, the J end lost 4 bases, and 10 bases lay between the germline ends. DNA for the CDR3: TGTGCCAGCTCACCACAAGCCGGGTTCTATGGCTACACCTTC. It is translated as CASSPQAGFYGYTF.

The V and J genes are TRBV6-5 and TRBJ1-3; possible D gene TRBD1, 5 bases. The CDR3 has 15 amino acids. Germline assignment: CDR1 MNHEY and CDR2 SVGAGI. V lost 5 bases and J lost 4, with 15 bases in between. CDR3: CASSTGGGTGNTIYF. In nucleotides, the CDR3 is TGTGCCAGCAGTACTGGGGGAGGAACCGGAAACACCATATATTTT.

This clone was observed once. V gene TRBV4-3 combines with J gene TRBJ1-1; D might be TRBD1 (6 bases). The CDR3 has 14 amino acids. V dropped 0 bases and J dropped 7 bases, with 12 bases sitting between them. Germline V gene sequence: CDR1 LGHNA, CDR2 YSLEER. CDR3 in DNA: TGCGCCAGCAGCCAAGATGTGGGGACACATGAAGCTTTCTTT. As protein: CASSQDVGTHEAFF.

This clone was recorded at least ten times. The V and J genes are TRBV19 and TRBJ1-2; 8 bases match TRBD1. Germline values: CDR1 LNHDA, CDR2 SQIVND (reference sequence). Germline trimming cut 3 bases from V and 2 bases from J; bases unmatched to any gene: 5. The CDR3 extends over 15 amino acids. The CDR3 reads CASSMDRDNNYGYTF. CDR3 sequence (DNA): TGTGCCAGTAGTATGGACAGGGATAACAACTATGGCTACACCTTC.